This paragraph covers one TCR beta chain sequence. Its antigen is unidentified. The PCR employed 60 Vbeta primers together with 13 Jbeta primers. Authors' analysis steps: Among the unique TCR beta chains that a later analysis counted, 75 million to 85 million in all, some 10 million were shared. TCRdb's table, derived via immunoSEQ multiplex PCR, lists solely in-frame clones and lacks some. Clonal size and the V and J genes are those of that table, whereas D and trimming came from the DNA. Of 90,000 to 110,000 clones listed, 76% are singletons. The V and J ends lost 2 bases and 3 bases, in that order; junction bases with no gene match: 7. The CDR3 extends over 16 amino acids. Per germline, CDR1 KGHSH and CDR2 LQKENI. The sample originates from a study of cytomegalovirus exposure and HLA in healthy donors. Broader study findings: The later analysis indicated that the majority of CMV-associated TCR beta chains appeared HLA-restricted. Researchers reportedly found TCR beta sequences accurately predicted most subjects' HLA-A and HLA-B alleles. In the analysis, some V segments, TRBV6-2 and TRBV6-3 included, were excluded as indistinguishable.

This receptor was identified in a man between 40 and 49 years old in good health and CMV-seropositive. The specimen sequenced was PBMCs. The chain joins TRBV18 to TRBJ2-1, with TRBD2 matching over 7 bases. As DNA, the CDR3 is TGTGCCAGCTCACCAACGGGACTACTCCTCTACAATGAGCAGTTCTTC. It encodes CASSPTGLLLYNEQFF.